The sequence of this T cell receptor (beta chain) was determined in a study of response to subunit inactivated influenza vaccine. The germline CDR1 and CDR2 sequences are MNHEY and SVGAGI. The V end was cut by 2 bases, the J end by 1 base, with 8 bases between. The CDR3 has 14 amino acids. Study-wide points: Seasonal influenza vaccination, on each occasion, was suggested by the authors to recruit few new T cells.

To note about this clonotype: The antigen is unknown.

Each CDR3 protein is one row after TCRdb ran MiXCR on the RT-PCR reads. Of some 500,000 distinct CDR3 sequences listed, approximately 15% are singletons. Sample: CD4+ T cells sorted from PBMCs, taken around 2 years after vaccination. The TCR sequence derives from a man aged 45 to 70 who received an inactivated influenza vaccine. The chain couples TRBV6-5 to TRBJ2-5; tentatively, D is TRBD2 (5 bases). The CDR3: CASSYEGSQETQYF. CDR3 nucleotides: TGTGCCAGCAGTTACGAGGGATCCCAAGAGACCCAGTACTTC.